The clone carrying this T cell receptor beta chain appeared a few times. Its antigen is currently unknown. Treatment indicated: roughly 11-day PBMC culture with coronavirus spike peptide pools or control peptides (ViraFEST assay). An Oncomine TCR Beta short-read assay was used to sequence the DNA from cultured CD4+ T cells. TCRdb re-analysed the PCR reads in MiXCR, keeping a single row per CDR3 protein. The repertoire has around 19,000 distinct CDR3 sequences, around 60% of them found once; the top ten carry just under 9%. V lost 2 bases, J lost 7 bases, and 9 bases lay in between. In germline, CDR1 is LNHDA, CDR2 SQIVND (reference sequence). The CDR3 length is 14 residues. These data originate in a study of vaccination and CD4 T cells after COVID-19. Turning to the study itself: Convalescent persons amounted to six males plus four females, two of whom were Hispanic. From HCoV-229E, HCoV-OC43, HCoV-NL63 and SARS-CoV-2, overlapping spike peptides were used to stimulate the cells. Study-wide findings and caveats: The great majority, 304 of 307 vaccine-specific clones, proved spike mono-reactive in convalescent patients.

This chain connects TRBV19 to TRBJ1-6; D ambiguous. The sequence came from a human donor who had recovered from COVID-19. The input for sequencing was CD4+ T cells from blood, cultured in vitro, taken after SARS-CoV-2 vaccination. The CDR3 sequence is CASSITGQNSPLHF. The CDR3 bases are TGTGCCAGTAGTATAACCGGTCAAAATTCACCCCTCCACTTT.